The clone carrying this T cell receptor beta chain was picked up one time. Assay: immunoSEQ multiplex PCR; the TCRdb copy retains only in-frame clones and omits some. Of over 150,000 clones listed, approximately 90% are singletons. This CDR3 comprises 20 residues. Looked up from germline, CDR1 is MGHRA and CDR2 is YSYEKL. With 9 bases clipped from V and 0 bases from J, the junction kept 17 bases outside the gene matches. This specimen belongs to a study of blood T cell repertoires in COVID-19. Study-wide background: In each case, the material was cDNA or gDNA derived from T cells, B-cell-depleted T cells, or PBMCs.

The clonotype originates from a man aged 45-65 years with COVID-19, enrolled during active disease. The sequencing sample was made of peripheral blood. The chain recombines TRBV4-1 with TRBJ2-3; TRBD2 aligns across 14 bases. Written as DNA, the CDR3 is TGCGCCAGATACCACTGGCTAGGGACTAGCGGGGGACTTAGCACAGATACGCAGTATTTT. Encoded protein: CARYHWLGTSGGLSTDTQYF.